The clone carrying this TCR beta chain appeared a few times. One entry per CDR3 protein results from TCRdb running MiXCR on the reads. The sample records around 450,000 distinct CDR3 sequences, approximately 31% being singletons. This CDR3 has 13 residues. CDR1 and CDR2 (germline): DFQATT, SNEGSKA (reference sequence). V was pared by 5 bases and J by 10 bases, with 20 bases between. The data derive from a study of T cell repertoires in cytomegalovirus infection. The sequence was collected from a human donor in good health (CMV status not recorded). Some clones in this sample may be carry-over from other donors' samples. The V and J genes are TRBV20-1 and TRBJ1-1; the D gene is possibly TRBD1 (6 bases). Sequencing was performed on PBMCs. The chain's CDR3 is CSADLQGPEGAFF. CDR3 sequence (DNA): TGCAGTGCTGATTTACAGGGACCCGAGGGAGCTTTCTTT.